This TCR beta chain stems from a study of CD4 T cells in relation to SARS-CoV-2 and coronaviruses. Across the study: After nine to eleven days of antigen culture, PBMC TCR beta CDR3s were sequenced. The negative reference was HIV-1 Nef peptide pool or peptide-free culture. The HLA restriction of the shared crossreactive spike epitopes was mapped. Study conclusions and caveats: Crossreactivity was assessed only for spike protein, not other viral proteins.

The repertoire was sequenced with immunoSEQ multiplex PCR; TCRdb's copy has only in-frame clones and lacks some. The profile shows approximately 26,000 clones, approximately 70% of them singletons. Before the COVID-19 pandemic, during about 2011-2019, CD4+ T cells were taken from unexposed donors. Isolation of CD4+ T cells took place after roughly nine days in culture. On this clone: Its specificity is not known.

Trimming removed 5 bases from V and 5 bases from J, with 16 bases in between. Germline CDR1 is MDHEN and CDR2 is SYDVKM. The CDR3 runs 15 residues. The specimen sequenced was CD4+ T cells from PBMCs, cultured in vitro. The clonotype originates from a human donor in good health. The V and J genes are TRBV28 and TRBJ2-1; D remains ambiguous. CDR3 sequence (DNA): TGTGCCAGCAGTCCTAATGGGCCGGTACACAATGAGCAGTTCTTC. Protein sequence: CASSPNGPVHNEQFF.